A single sample is the source of the 17 T cell receptor beta chains below, sequenced in a study of low-dose radiotherapy and immunotherapy resistance in tumors. Gene-specific TRAV and TRBV primers were used for first-strand cDNA, covering alpha and beta chains. TCR amplification used roughly 20 PCR cycles, a constant-region primer and a V-primer adapter. Each CDR3 protein gets one entry after TCRdb re-called the reads with MiXCR. The table records tens of thousands of distinct CDR3 sequences, less than 30% of them present only once. Described time point: after trial treatment. Treatment noted: LDRT plus nivolumab, ipilimumab, low-dose cyclophosphamide and aspirin (RACIN trial). The material was PBMCs, obtained after low-dose radiotherapy plus immunotherapy. These receptors were taken from a male donor with prostate cancer.

Within the sample, this clonotype is medium-sized. The chain couples TRBV4-1 to TRBJ2-3, with TRBD1 identical over 7 bases. The V gene's germline CDR1 is MGHRA and CDR2 YSYEKL. V was pared by 2 bases and J by 1 base, with 3 bases of the junction left unmatched. This CDR3 is built from 15 residues. As DNA, the CDR3 is TGCGCCAGCAGCCAAAGAGACAGGGGCACAGATACGCAGTATTTT. Residues: CASSQRDRGTDTQYF.

This clonotype came up many times. This chain uses TRBV12-3 or TRBV12-4 with TRBJ2-3, with D maybe TRBD2 (6 bases). This CDR3 contains 16 residues. V was pared by 4 bases and J by 6 bases, with 20 bases between. The CDR3 DNA follows: TGTGCCAGCAGTTCTCTGAGGGACTCTAACCAGGATACGCAGTATTTT. Its protein is CASSSLRDSNQDTQYF.

The V and J genes are TRBV7-2 and TRBJ2-3, with 11 positions matching TRBD2. V lost 0 bases to trimming and J lost 4 bases; unmatched junction nucleotides: 6. Germline CDR1 is SGHTA and CDR2 is FQGNSA. The length of the CDR3 is 17 residues. CDR3 coding DNA: TGTGCCAGCAGCTTAGCGTATAGCGGGGGGGGGCCAGATACGCAGTATTTT. Protein sequence: CASSLAYSGGGPDTQYF. Using reference TRBV7-2 and TRBJ2-3 for the parts outside the CDR3, the full variable domain is GAGVSQSPSNKVTEKGKDVELRCDPISGHTALYWYRQSLGQGLEFLIYFQGNSAPDKSGLPSDRFSAERTGGSVSTLTIQRTQQEDSAVYLCASSLAYSGGGPDTQYFGPGTRLTVL.

Of note for this clonotype: Given a far larger clone just one base away, this is likely a sequencing read error. The gene calls are TRBV13 and TRBJ2-1, with 12 bases aligning to TRBD2. This CDR3 has 15 amino acids. Trimming took 4 bases from V and 2 from J; bases not matched to a gene: 0. Per the germline V gene, CDR1 is PRHDT and CDR2 is FYEKMQ (reference sequence). The CDR3 reads CASSSSGGAYNEQFF. The CDR3 nucleotides read TGTGCCAGCAGCTCTAGCGGGGGGGCCTACAATGAGCAGTTCTTC. Full variable domain (outside the CDR3, taken from reference TRBV13 and TRBJ2-1): AAGVIQSPRHLIKEKRETATLKCYPIPRHDTVYWYQQGPGQDPQFLISFYEKMQSDKGSIPDRFSAQQFSDYHSELNMSSLELGDSALYFCASSSSGGAYNEQFFGPGTRLTVL.

This clonotype came up many times. V usage is TRBV15 and J usage is TRBJ1-4; D not certain. Trimming removed 0 bases at V and 15 bases at J, with 8 bases between. The CDR3 has 11 amino acids. The germline V gene encodes CDR1 LNHNV and CDR2 YYDKDF (reference sequence). The CDR3 DNA reads as TGTGCCACCAGCAGAGACCGGGAGGTGTTTTTT. It is translated as CATSRDREVFF.

This clonotype was seen ten or more times. The chain is built from TRBV6-2 or TRBV6-3 and TRBJ1-2; TRBD1 might be the D (6 bases). Trimming pared 7 bases from V and 4 bases from J, leaving 16 bases between. CDR3 size: 14 residues. Per germline, CDR1 MNHEY and CDR2 SVGEGT. CDR3 bases: TGTGCCAGCACCAACGGGGGGGCCGGCTATGGCTACACCTTC. Amino acids: CASTNGGAGYGYTF.

This clonotype was counted at least ten times. The chain recombines TRBV30 with TRBJ1-1; D unresolved. Per the germline V gene, CDR1 is GTSNPN and CDR2 is SVGIG (reference sequence). Trimming shortened V by 1 base and J by 8 bases, and 8 bases separated the two germline ends. CDR3 length equals 11 residues. In nucleotides, the CDR3 is TGTGCCTGGAGTGGGTCTAGAGAAGCTTTCTTT. Amino acid sequence: CAWSGSREAFF.

This clonotype occurred a few times. Here the CDR3 DNA reads TGCGCCAGCAGCTTGGGGACTGGGGCCAACGTCCTGACTTTC. Translating gives CASSLGTGANVLTF. The chain links TRBV5-1 to TRBJ2-6; D gene uncertain. CDR3 length equals 14 residues. Germline CDR1 SGHRS, CDR2 YFSETQ. The V and J ends lost 0 bases and 2 bases respectively, with 3 bases between them.

This clonotype was found many times. The V gene is TRBV4-2, the J gene TRBJ2-3; D may be TRBD1 (7 bases). Germline lookup yields CDR1 LGHNA and CDR2 YNFKEQ. CDR3 length equals 17 residues. Trimming removed 1 base from V and 4 bases from J, with 18 bases in between. This chain's CDR3 is CASSQGGGGGMPDTQYF. The CDR3 DNA reads TGTGCCAGCAGCCAAGGGGGTGGAGGGGGCATGCCAGATACGCAGTATTTT.

Remarks on this clonotype: A read error likely explains this, since a far larger clone differs by one base. The J gene is TRBJ2-7, the V gene TRBV29-1, with 12 positions matching TRBD2. This CDR3 contains 13 residues. Germline V gene lookup returns CDR1 SQVTM and CDR2 ANQGSEA. V lost 7 bases and J lost 7; bases outside the gene matches: 8. CDR3 amino acids: CSARLAGEVEQYF. DNA of the CDR3: TGCAGCGCCCGACTAGCGGGAGAGGTTGAGCAGTACTTC.

This clonotype was counted many times. The chain carries TRBV14 and TRBJ2-7, with 9 positions matching TRBD1. V trimming: 2 bases; J trimming: 5 bases; junction bases outside the gene matches: 7. Germline V lookup: CDR1 SGHDN, CDR2 FVKESK. The CDR3 totals 15 residues. CDR3 sequence: CASSQKQGARDEQYF. CDR3 nucleotides: TGTGCCAGCAGCCAAAAACAGGGGGCACGCGACGAGCAGTACTTC. Full variable domain (missing parts from reference TRBV14 and TRBJ2-7): EAGVTQFPSHSVIEKGQTVTLRCDPISGHDNLYWYRRVMGKEIKFLLHFVKESKQDESGMPNNRFLAERTGGTYSTLKVQPAELEDSGVYFCASSQKQGARDEQYFGPGTRLTVT.

This clonotype has ten or more counts. This chain uses TRBV7-2 with TRBJ1-1, with D possibly matching TRBD1 (5 bases). The germline CDR1 and CDR2 sequences are SGHTA and FQGNSA. The CDR3 runs to 12 residues. V lost 5 bases to trimming and J lost 5 bases, with 9 bases between them. The CDR3 region is CASSPQGTEAFF. The CDR3 DNA reads TGTGCCAGCAGCCCCCAGGGTACTGAAGCTTTCTTT.

This clonotype is medium-sized. The V gene is TRBV11-2, the J gene TRBJ2-3, with D tentatively TRBD1 (5 bases). Trimming pared 4 bases from V and 0 bases from J, leaving 11 bases between. Germline V gives CDR1 SGHAT, CDR2 FQNNGV. The CDR3 sequence is 15 residues long. CDR3 amino acids: CASSSPRVSTDTQYF. CDR3 in DNA: TGTGCCAGCAGCTCCCCCAGGGTTAGCACAGATACGCAGTATTTT.

This clonotype was detected many times. V is TRBV7-2 and J is TRBJ2-7; D is uncertain. The CDR3 length is 15 residues. Trimming shortened V by 5 bases and J by 0 bases, and 14 bases separated the two germline ends. Germline CDR1 and CDR2: SGHTA and FQGNSA. This chain's CDR3 is CASSPSGQPSYEQYF. CDR3 coding DNA: TGTGCCAGCAGCCCCTCGGGCCAGCCCTCCTACGAGCAGTACTTC. The full variable domain, its missing parts supplied by reference TRBV7-2 and TRBJ2-7, is GAGVSQSPSNKVTEKGKDVELRCDPISGHTALYWYRQSLGQGLEFLIYFQGNSAPDKSGLPSDRFSAERTGGSVSTLTIQRTQQEDSAVYLCASSPSGQPSYEQYFGPGTRLTVT.

CDR3 protein: CSAGGGRGTDTQYF. CDR3 nucleotide sequence: TGCAGCGCAGGGGGCGGGAGAGGCACAGATACGCAGTATTTT. This sequence joins TRBV29-1 and TRBJ2-3; D might be TRBD1 (8 bases). The CDR3 extends over 14 amino acids. Looked up from germline, CDR1 is SQVTM and CDR2 is ANQGSEA. Deletions cut 7 bases from V and 1 base from J, with 15 bases between.

In its sample, this clonotype was seen many times. The CDR3 protein is CAWRPEPGTYEQYF. The DNA of the CDR3 is TGTGCCTGGAGGCCAGAGCCGGGTACCTACGAGCAGTACTTC. The genes are TRBV30 and TRBJ2-7; no firm D call. The CDR3 totals 14 residues. From germline, CDR1 is GTSNPN and CDR2 SVGIG (reference sequence). Trimming left V 3 bases short and J 2 bases short, with 14 bases between. The full variable domain, rest sourced from reference TRBV30 and TRBJ2-7, is SQTIHQWPATLVQPVGSPLSLECTVEGTSNPNLYWYRQAAGRGLQLLFYSVGIGQISSEVPQNLSASRPQDRQFILSSKKLLLSDSGFYLCAWRPEPGTYEQYFGPGTRLTVT.

The rearrangement uses TRBV27 and TRBJ2-2, with D possibly being TRBD1 (6 bases). The V end lost 6 bases, the J end lost 7 bases, and 12 bases lay between the germline ends. The V gene's germline CDR1 is MNHEY and CDR2 SMNVEV (reference sequence). The CDR3 totals 13 residues. The CDR3 nucleotides are TGTGCCAGCAGACCCACAGGGATCGGGGAGCTGTTTTTT. This sequence encodes CASRPTGIGELFF.